The clone carrying this TCR beta chain was counted once. Antigen unknown. The sample belongs to a study of T cell repertoires in ileal Crohn's disease. Study-level background: From the resection specimen's proximal margin, biopsies were taken as MI.

Using immunoSEQ multiplex PCR, the repertoire was profiled, and TCRdb retains in-frame clones only, with some absent. The sample records 570 or so clones, approximately 90% being singletons. V was clipped by 3 bases and J by 0 bases, with 15 bases between them. CDR3 size: 16 residues. Germline V gene sequence: CDR1 SGHDT, CDR2 YYEEEE. Stated time point: proximal margin of the surgical specimen (macroscopically non-inflamed). Patients were adults with ileal or ileocolonic Crohn's disease needing resection. Study findings and constraints: Clonal expansions were more frequent in active smokers than non-smokers at surgery. Every patient over 26.8% clonality showed endoscopic recurrence.

This clonotype originated in an adult with Crohn's disease. The sequenced sample consisted of ileal tissue. The chain couples TRBV5-6 to TRBJ1-2; D is possibly TRBD1 (5 bases). For the CDR3, the DNA is TGTGCCAGCAGCTCGCTAACGGGGGAGACTAACTATGGCTACACCTTC. Its protein is CASSSLTGETNYGYTF.